The next 28 T cell receptor beta chains were all read from a single sample in a study of identical twins. MiXCR was run by TCRdb on the 5' RACE reads, yielding one entry per CDR3 protein. The sample holds hundreds of thousands of distinct CDR3 sequences, around 20% seen once. This sample also belongs to another study, concerning T cells expressing NK-cell markers.

What was sequenced was PBMCs. The receptors originated from a woman younger than 30 in good health.

This clonotype has only a few counts. The gene calls are TRBV6-5 and TRBJ1-1; a possible D gene is TRBD1 (6 bases). V shed 4 bases and J shed 8 bases, with 17 bases lying between them. The CDR3 spans 14 residues. Germline values: CDR1 MNHEY, CDR2 SVGAGI. CDR3 DNA: TGTGCCAGCAGTTCGACAGGTAAACACTGGGAAGCTTTCTTT. Residues: CASSSTGKHWEAFF.

The chain joins TRBV7-2 to TRBJ2-7; 9 nucleotides align to TRBD2. V shed 3 bases and J 2 bases; nucleotides not matched to a gene: 5. Germline values: CDR1 SGHTA, CDR2 FQGNSA. The length of the CDR3 is 15 residues. Written as DNA, the CDR3 is TGTGCCAGCAGCTTTTCGCCTAGCGGGGCCTACGAGCAGTACTTC. It is translated as CASSFSPSGAYEQYF.

This clonotype was recorded a few times. The V and J genes are TRBV29-1 and TRBJ2-3; a possible D gene is TRBD2 (6 bases). Germline CDR1 and CDR2: SQVTM and ANQGSEA. The CDR3 totals 13 residues. The V end was cut by 7 bases, the J end by 0 bases, with 11 bases between. The CDR3 DNA reads as TGCAGCGCGGAAGGGACTAGCACAGATACGCAGTATTTT. Translated: CSAEGTSTDTQYF.

This chain uses TRBV29-1 with TRBJ2-5, with 7 bases matching TRBD1. The germline CDR1 and CDR2 sequences are SQVTM and ANQGSEA. The CDR3 has 13 residues. Trimming at V came to 6 bases and at J to 4 bases, leaving 8 bases not matched to a gene. CDR3 sequence: CSVLTGSPETQYF. CDR3 nucleotides: TGCAGCGTGCTGACAGGGTCACCAGAGACCCAGTACTTC.

The rearrangement links TRBV9 to TRBJ2-2; no clear D gene. The V gene's germline CDR1 is SGDLS and CDR2 YYNGEE. Deletions cut 0 bases from V and 6 bases from J, with 3 bases between. CDR3 length: 12 amino acids. CDR3: CASSVASGELFF. The CDR3 region has the DNA TGTGCCAGCAGCGTAGCTTCCGGGGAGCTGTTTTTT.

The J gene is TRBJ2-1, the V gene TRBV5-1; 7 bases are shared with TRBD1. The CDR3 consists of 15 residues. The germline V gene encodes CDR1 SGHRS and CDR2 YFSETQ. V lost 4 bases and J lost 6; bases outside the gene matches: 10. CDR3 loop: CASSPTGTETNEQFF. Written as DNA, the CDR3 is TGCGCCAGCAGCCCAACGGGGACAGAAACCAATGAGCAGTTCTTC. The full variable domain, in which reference TRBV5-1 and TRBJ2-1 provide the parts outside the CDR3, is KAGVTQTPRYLIKTRGQQVTLSCSPISGHRSVSWYQQTPGQGLQFLFEYFSETQRNKGNFPGRFSGRQFSNSRSEMNVSTLELGDSALYLCASSPTGTETNEQFFGPGTRLTVL.

The V gene is TRBV20-1, the J gene TRBJ2-3; possibly TRBD1 or TRBD2 for D (5 bases each). CDR1 is DFQATT, CDR2 SNEGSKA, per germline (reference sequence). The CDR3 extends over 13 amino acids. Trimming shortened V by 6 bases and J by 4 bases, and 14 bases separated the two germline ends. CDR3 DNA sequence: TGCAGTGCCGGGGCTGAAGGGGCAGATACGCAGTATTTT. This gives the protein CSAGAEGADTQYF.

The table lists this clonotype with a few counts. V and J are TRBV6-5 and TRBJ2-2, with D unclear. The CDR3 contains 12 residues. The germline V gene encodes CDR1 MNHEY and CDR2 SVGAGI. Deletions cut 3 bases from V and 6 bases from J, with 5 bases between. The CDR3 loop is CASSYTPGELFF. The CDR3 DNA follows: TGTGCCAGCAGTTATACCCCCGGGGAGCTGTTTTTT.

This clonotype was counted many times. V and J are TRBV20-1 and TRBJ2-7, with D tentatively TRBD2 (6 bases). The V end lost 1 base, the J end lost 2 bases, and 9 bases lay between the germline ends. CDR1 and CDR2 from the germline V gene are DFQATT and SNEGSKA (reference sequence). The CDR3 loop spans 13 amino acids. The CDR3 reads CSARGTNAYEQYF. The CDR3 DNA is TGCAGTGCTAGAGGGACTAATGCCTACGAGCAGTACTTC.

The chain has TRBV10-3 and TRBJ2-1; 9 bases are shared with TRBD2. V was pared by 11 bases and J by 1 base, with 15 bases of the junction left unmatched. The CDR3 sequence is 17 residues long. Germline CDR1 ENHRY, CDR2 SYGVKD. CDR3 sequence reads: CAVRRVPSGNSYNEQFF. The CDR3 bases are TGTGCCGTCCGGCGGGTACCTAGCGGGAATTCCTACAATGAGCAGTTCTTC.

The chain is built from TRBV3-1 and TRBJ2-7; D is possibly TRBD2 (6 bases). CDR1 is LGHDT, CDR2 YNNKEL, per germline (reference sequence). This CDR3 contains 13 residues. Trimming took off 6 bases at V and 6 bases at J, with 15 bases between the two ends. CDR3 loop: CASSDLEGSEQYF. As DNA, the CDR3 is TGTGCCAGCAGTGATTTGGAGGGAAGCGAGCAGTACTTC.

This chain uses TRBV10-3 with TRBJ2-2; D uncertain. Trimming stripped 5 bases from V and 2 bases from J, with 12 bases between. The germline CDR1 and CDR2 sequences are ENHRY and SYGVKD. This CDR3 contains 15 residues. The CDR3 sequence is CAISPYGPNTGELFF. In DNA, the CDR3 is TGTGCCATCAGTCCCTACGGGCCCAACACCGGGGAGCTGTTTTTT.

The gene calls are TRBV29-1 and TRBJ1-1; D remains ambiguous. CDR1 SQVTM and CDR2 ANQGSEA come from the germline V gene. This CDR3 is 13 amino acids long. Trimming shortened V by 4 bases and J by 5 bases, and 14 bases separated the two germline ends. The CDR3 sequence is CSVGSYSGTEAFF. CDR3 bases: TGCAGCGTTGGCAGTTACTCGGGGACTGAAGCTTTCTTT.

This clonotype was observed a few times. This chain joins TRBV18 and TRBJ1-2, with D uncertain. The CDR3 is 12 amino acids. V dropped 2 bases and J dropped 7 bases, with 8 bases sitting between them. Germline V gives CDR1 KGHSH, CDR2 LQKENI. The CDR3 bases are TGTGCCAGCTCACCAGGGGATGGTGGCTACACCTTC. Residues: CASSPGDGGYTF. Combining the CDR3 with reference TRBV18 and TRBJ1-2 gives the whole variable domain NAGVMQNPRHLVRRRGQEARLRCSPMKGHSHVYWYRQLPEEGLKFMVYLQKENIIDESGMPKERFSAEFPKEGPSILRIQQVVRGDSAAYFCASSPGDGGYTFGSGTRLTVV.

This CDR3 is CASIGQVWNTGELFF. The CDR3 DNA is TGTGCCAGCATCGGACAGGTGTGGAACACCGGGGAGCTGTTTTTT. The rearrangement uses TRBV12-3 or TRBV12-4 and TRBJ2-2; 7 bases map to TRBD1. The CDR3 spans 15 residues. The V segment lost 7 bases and the J segment 1 base; nucleotides outside the gene matches: 6.

This clonotype was seen ten or more times. V is TRBV29-1 and J is TRBJ2-1; TRBD1 is a possible D gene (6 bases). Germline V gene data show CDR1 as SQVTM and CDR2 as ANQGSEA. Trimming left V 5 bases short and J 7 bases short, with 9 bases between. The length of the CDR3 is 11 residues. In DNA, the CDR3 is TGCAGCGTTAAACAGGGTAATGAGCAGTTCTTC. It translates to CSVKQGNEQFF.

The chain uses TRBV5-1 and TRBJ2-5; tentative D call: TRBD1 (6 bases). Germline V CDR1 and CDR2: SGHRS, YFSETQ. This CDR3 comprises 15 residues. Trimming left V 3 bases short and J 0 bases short, with 12 bases between. The CDR3 DNA is TGCGCCAGCAGCTCCGGGACATACGACCAAGAGACCCAGTACTTC. It is translated as CASSSGTYDQETQYF.

This clonotype came up many times. This rearrangement joins TRBV6-1 to TRBJ2-4; no clear D gene. The ends were cut back, 6 bases at V and 1 base at J, with 7 bases in the middle. Germline values: CDR1 MNHNS, CDR2 SASEGT. The CDR3 is 13 amino acids. Here the CDR3 reads CASSPRAKNIQYF. The CDR3 DNA is TGTGCCAGCAGCCCGAGGGCCAAAAACATTCAGTACTTC.

The chain joins TRBV5-1 to TRBJ2-5; perhaps TRBD2 as D (5 bases). Germline-derived CDR1 and CDR2 are SGHRS and YFSETQ. V was trimmed by 4 bases and J by 4 bases, leaving 14 bases between them. The CDR3 totals 14 residues. Here the CDR3 DNA reads TGCGCCAGCAGCAAACCGAATGAGGGAGAGACCCAGTACTTC. Translated, it gives CASSKPNEGETQYF.

This chain uses TRBV11-3 with TRBJ2-1; TRBD1 might be the D (5 bases). The V and J ends lost 4 bases and 0 bases respectively, with 28 bases between them. CDR3 length: 21 amino acids. Looked up from germline, CDR1 is SGHNT and CDR2 is YENEEA. The CDR3 region is CASSSKKAKGHAKSSYNEQFF. The DNA of the CDR3 is TGTGCCAGCAGCTCGAAAAAGGCCAAAGGACATGCAAAGAGCTCCTACAATGAGCAGTTCTTC.

This rearrangement joins TRBV12-5 to TRBJ2-2, with TRBD1 as a possible D gene (6 bases). The CDR3 spans 17 residues. In germline, CDR1 is LGHNT, CDR2 FRNRAP. V gave up 2 bases and J gave up 3 bases, with 16 bases separating them. CDR3 loop: CASGLSLRQDHTGELFF. The CDR3, as DNA: TGTGCTAGTGGTTTGTCACTTAGACAGGATCACACCGGGGAGCTGTTTTTT.

This clonotype was detected a few times. The genes are TRBV29-1 and TRBJ2-3; unclear D gene. Germline V gene lookup returns CDR1 SQVTM and CDR2 ANQGSEA. V was clipped by 1 base and J by 5 bases, with 7 bases between them. CDR3 length: 12 residues. DNA of the CDR3: TGCAGCGTTGAAGGGACGCTAGATACGCAGTATTTT. Protein sequence: CSVEGTLDTQYF.

This clonotype showed up just a few times. J is TRBJ2-1 and V is TRBV6-5, with a weak D call TRBD2 (5 bases). Trimming shortened V by 7 bases and J by 10 bases, and 11 bases separated the two germline ends. From germline, CDR1 is MNHEY and CDR2 SVGAGI. The CDR3 spans 11 residues. In nucleotides, the CDR3 is TGTGCCAGCACTGACGGAGGCGAGCAGTTCTTC. Translated: CASTDGGEQFF.

V and J are TRBV7-2 and TRBJ2-7, with TRBD1 as a possible D gene (6 bases). CDR3 length equals 15 residues. Trimming cost V 3 bases and J 7 bases, with 19 bases left between them. The germline CDR1 and CDR2 sequences are SGHTA and FQGNSA. The CDR3 bases are TGTGCCAGCAGCTTCTCGTCCAGGGGTCTTAGGGAGCAGTACTTC. It yields the protein CASSFSSRGLREQYF.

This clonotype was recorded many times. CDR3 amino acids: CATGRNLAKNIQYF. The CDR3 coding sequence is TGTGCCACGGGGCGAAATCTAGCCAAAAACATTCAGTACTTC. The chain combines TRBV15 with TRBJ2-4; perhaps TRBD1 as D (5 bases). CDR3 length: 14 residues. With 9 bases removed from V and 0 bases from J, the gap between germline ends came to 12 bases. The germline CDR1 and CDR2 sequences are LNHNV and YYDKDF (reference sequence).

This clonotype was recorded only once. A read error may produce the germline difference seen at one junction end. The chain is built from TRBV3-1 and TRBJ2-5, with 9 nucleotides matching TRBD2. This CDR3 spans 15 amino acids. Germline loops: CDR1 LGHDT, CDR2 YNNKEL (reference sequence). CDR3 residues: CASCQFAGGQETQYF. CDR3 DNA sequence: TGTGCCAGCTGCCAATTCGCGGGAGGGCAAGAGACCCAGTACTTC.

The rearrangement joins TRBV5-6 to TRBJ2-1; D remains unclear. Germline V lookup: CDR1 SGHDT, CDR2 YYEEEE. This CDR3 has 12 residues. Deletions cut 4 bases from V and 9 bases from J, with 11 bases between. The CDR3 DNA reads TGTGCCAGCAGCCAACGCTCGGGTGAGCAGTTCTTC. Its protein is CASSQRSGEQFF.

The chain couples TRBV27 to TRBJ2-1, with 7 bases matching TRBD1. This CDR3 region has 16 residues. With 8 bases clipped from V and 1 base from J, the junction kept 11 bases outside the gene matches. CDR1 is MNHEY and CDR2 is SMNVEV in the germline V gene (reference sequence). The CDR3 region is CASYLTGFRSYNEQFF. The CDR3 DNA reads TGTGCCAGCTATCTGACAGGGTTTCGGTCCTACAATGAGCAGTTCTTC.